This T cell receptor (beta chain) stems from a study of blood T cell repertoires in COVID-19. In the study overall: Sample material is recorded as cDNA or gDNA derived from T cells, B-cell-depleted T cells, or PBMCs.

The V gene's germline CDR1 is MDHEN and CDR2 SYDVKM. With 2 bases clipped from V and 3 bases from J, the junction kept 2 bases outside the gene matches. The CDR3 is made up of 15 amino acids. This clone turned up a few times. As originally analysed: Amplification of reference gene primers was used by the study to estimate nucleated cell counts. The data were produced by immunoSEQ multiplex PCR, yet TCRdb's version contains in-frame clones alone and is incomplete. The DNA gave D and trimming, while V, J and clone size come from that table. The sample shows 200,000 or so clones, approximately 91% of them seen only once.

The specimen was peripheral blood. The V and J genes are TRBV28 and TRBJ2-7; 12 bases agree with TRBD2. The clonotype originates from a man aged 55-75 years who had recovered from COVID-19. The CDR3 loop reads CASSLETSGSYEQYF. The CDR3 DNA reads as TGTGCCAGCAGTTTAGAGACTAGCGGGAGCTACGAGCAGTACTTC.